Described below is a single T cell receptor beta chain sequence and its context. The antigen remains undetermined. The data are from a study of CD8 T cells in ankylosing spondylitis. Regarding the study as a whole: In ankylosing spondylitis blood, a motif of 7 to 9 highly homologous TCR beta variants appeared characteristic. In the blood and synovial fluid of reactive arthritis, some motif variants had been previously reported. It was reported that disease-linked clones were significantly enriched in matched ankylosing spondylitis synovial fluid.

The authors made TCR beta libraries by quantitative 5'-RACE with molecular barcodes. MiXCR, run by TCRdb on the 5' RACE reads, gives a single entry per CDR3 protein. The repertoire holds hundreds of thousands of distinct CDR3 sequences, with approximately 12% as singletons. The J segment lost 4 bases and the V segment lost 3 bases, leaving 7 bases of the junction unmatched. Germline CDR1 DFQATT, CDR2 SNEGSKA (reference sequence). The CDR3 is 14 residues long. The rearrangement uses TRBV20-1 and TRBJ2-3; 7 bases align to TRBD1. Sequenced: blood, either unsorted or a sorted T cell fraction (not recorded which). The receptor was isolated from a male donor with ankylosing spondylitis. The chain's CDR3 is CSARAGTAADTQYF. For the CDR3, the DNA is TGCAGTGCTAGGGCCGGGACAGCGGCAGATACGCAGTATTTT.